The source of this T cell receptor (beta chain) is a study of cytomegalovirus exposure and HLA in healthy donors. Both 60 Vbeta primers and 13 Jbeta primers went into the PCR. The repertoire was sequenced with immunoSEQ multiplex PCR; TCRdb's copy has only in-frame clones and lacks some. The table shows about 130,000 clones, with around 77% occurring only once. The CDR3 runs to 13 residues. CDR1 LGHNT and CDR2 FRNRAP come from the germline V gene. Losses at the gene ends were 8 bases for V and 7 bases for J; bases not matched to a gene: 5. Despite likely unrecorded immune exposures, the donors were nominally healthy at the time of sampling. A note on this clone: Its specificity is unknown.

Study-level results: DRB1 showed the most TCR associations and HLA-C the fewest in a later analysis, as rates varied by HLA locus.

The clonotype comes from a man aged 45 to 65 in good health and CMV-seronegative. The sample taken for sequencing was PBMCs. This chain links TRBV12-5 with TRBJ2-1; 10 positions match TRBD2. The CDR3 protein is CASRPSGSNEQFF. Written as DNA, the CDR3 is TGTGCTAGTAGGCCTAGCGGGAGTAATGAGCAGTTCTTC.